This TCR beta chain came from a study of CD8+CD57+ T cells in acquired aplastic anemia. At the level of the study: The sorted CD4+ and CD8+ cells yielded an average roughly 3 ug of DNA.

For this clonotype: Its matching antigen is unknown.

The CDR3 spans 15 residues. With 8 bases clipped from V and 0 bases from J, the junction kept 8 bases outside the gene matches. Germline V gives CDR1 WSHSY, CDR2 SAAADI. CDR3 and TCR beta VDJ profiling relied on a genomic DNA template. Each CDR3 protein is one row after TCRdb ran MiXCR on the reads. The sample includes some 220,000 distinct CDR3 sequences, 30% to 35% of them seen just once. Study-level points and caveats: CD8+ Simpson's diversity in patients was not significantly different from that in controls.

The receptor's source is a human donor in good health, serving as a control. J is TRBJ2-3 and V is TRBV10-2; 7 bases match TRBD2. Sequenced material: sorted CD4+, CD8+, or CD8+CD57+ T cells (not recorded which) from PBMCs. DNA of the CDR3: TGCGCCAGCCAGGAGGGAGGGGCCAGCACAGATACGCAGTATTTT. This translates into CASQEGGASTDTQYF.